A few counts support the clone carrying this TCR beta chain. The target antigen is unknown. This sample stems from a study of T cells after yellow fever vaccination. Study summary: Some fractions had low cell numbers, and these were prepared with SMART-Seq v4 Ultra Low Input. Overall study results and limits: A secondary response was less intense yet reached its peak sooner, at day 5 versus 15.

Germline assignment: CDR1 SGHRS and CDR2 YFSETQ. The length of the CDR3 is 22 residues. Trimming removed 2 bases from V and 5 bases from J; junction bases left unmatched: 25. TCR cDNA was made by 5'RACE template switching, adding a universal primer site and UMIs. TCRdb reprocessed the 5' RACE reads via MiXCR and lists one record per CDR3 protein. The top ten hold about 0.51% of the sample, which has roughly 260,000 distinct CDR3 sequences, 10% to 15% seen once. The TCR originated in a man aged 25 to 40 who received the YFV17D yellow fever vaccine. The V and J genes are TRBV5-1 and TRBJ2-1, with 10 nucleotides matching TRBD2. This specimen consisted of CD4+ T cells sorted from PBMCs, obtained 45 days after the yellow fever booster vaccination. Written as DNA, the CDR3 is TGCGCCAGCAGCTTAACCTTTCCGGGACAGAGGGCTAGCGGGAGAGGGAACAATGAGCAGTTCTTC. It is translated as CASSLTFPGQRASGRGNNEQFF. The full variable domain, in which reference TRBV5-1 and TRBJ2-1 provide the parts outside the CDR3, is KAGVTQTPRYLIKTRGQQVTLSCSPISGHRSVSWYQQTPGQGLQFLFEYFSETQRNKGNFPGRFSGRQFSNSRSEMNVSTLELGDSALYLCASSLTFPGQRASGRGNNEQFFGPGTRLTVL.